These T cell receptor beta chains were read from a single sample in a study of blood T cell repertoires in COVID-19. Clones were sequenced by immunoSEQ multiplex PCR, and TCRdb holds only the in-frame ones, with some missing. This sample yields around 170,000 clones, of which 80% to 85% are seen a single time; approximately 6.2% belongs to the top ten. What was sequenced was peripheral blood. These receptors originate from a woman in her 40s with acute or convalescent COVID-19. CDR3s include the opening cysteine and the closing phenylalanine or tryptophan. Each record gives: V gene, J gene, D gene, clone size, CDR3 DNA, CDR3 protein. A D gene is named only where the DNA matches it firmly. Not every row has a clone size; where given, it reads once, few, many or a size class.

V gene: TRBV3-1/TRBV3-2
J gene: TRBJ2-1
D gene: TRBD2
clone size: NA
CDR3 DNA: TGTGCCAGCAGCGCACGAGCGGGGGAAAGGTTCTTC
CDR3 protein: CASSARAGERFF

V gene: TRBV18
J gene: TRBJ1-2
D gene: TRBD1
clone size: NA
CDR3 DNA: TGTGCCAGCTCCCCAGAGGGGGACAGGGTTGGCTACACCTTC
CDR3 protein: CASSPEGDRVGYTF

V gene: TRBV6-1
J gene: TRBJ1-4
D gene: NA
clone size: NA
CDR3 DNA: TGTGCCAGCAGTAACACATCAACTAATGAAAAACTGTTTTTT
CDR3 protein: CASSNTSTNEKLFF

V gene: TRBV7-2
J gene: TRBJ1-6
D gene: TRBD1
clone size: NA
CDR3 DNA: TGTGCCAGCAGCCACTTTCCCGGGACAGGGGATTCACCCCTCCACTTT
CDR3 protein: CASSHFPGTGDSPLHF

V gene: TRBV7-9
J gene: TRBJ1-1
D gene: NA
clone size: few
CDR3 DNA: TGTGCCAGCAGCCCGCACTTGACAGGTAGGGCTTTCTTT
CDR3 protein: CASSPHLTGRAFF

V gene: TRBV7-2
J gene: TRBJ1-2
D gene: NA
clone size: few
CDR3 DNA: TGTGCCAGCACCTCTCCTACGACAGGCTCCTGGGGCTACACCTTC
CDR3 protein: CASTSPTTGSWGYTF

V gene: TRBV27
J gene: TRBJ2-3
D gene: NA
clone size: NA
CDR3 DNA: TGTGCCAGCAGTTTCGAGGCAGGAGGACGAGATACGCAGTATTTT
CDR3 protein: CASSFEAGGRDTQYF

V gene: TRBV2
J gene: TRBJ2-1
D gene: TRBD2
clone size: NA
CDR3 DNA: TGTGCCAGCATGCAGGGACTAGCGGGGGGCATCTCCTACAATGAGCAGTTCTTC
CDR3 protein: CASMQGLAGGISYNEQFF

V gene: TRBV4-1
J gene: TRBJ1-2
D gene: TRBD1
clone size: NA
CDR3 DNA: TGCGCCAGCAGCCAAGATGGGACAGGGCTTGGCTACACCTTC
CDR3 protein: CASSQDGTGLGYTF

V gene: TRBV5-8
J gene: TRBJ1-1
D gene: NA
clone size: once
CDR3 DNA: TGTGCCAGCAGCTTAAGGAGGCGAACGAACACTGAAGCTTTCTTT
CDR3 protein: CASSLRRRTNTEAFF

V gene: TRBV19
J gene: TRBJ2-6
D gene: TRBD2
clone size: NA
CDR3 DNA: TGTGCCAGTAGTATATGGGGGGGACCTGGGGCCAACGTCCTGACTTTC
CDR3 protein: CASSIWGGPGANVLTF

V gene: TRBV7-2
J gene: TRBJ1-4
D gene: NA
clone size: NA
CDR3 DNA: TGTGCCAGCAGCTTAGCTGGAGCTAATGAAAAACTGTTTTTT
CDR3 protein: CASSLAGANEKLFF

V gene: TRBV5-1
J gene: TRBJ2-7
D gene: TRBD1
clone size: NA
CDR3 DNA: TGCGCCAGCAGCTTGGTGACAGGGACCTACGAGCAGTACTTC
CDR3 protein: CASSLVTGTYEQYF

V gene: TRBV5-1
J gene: TRBJ1-4
D gene: NA
clone size: NA
CDR3 DNA: TGCGCCTCCAGGGAGGGTCCAACTAATGAAAAACTGTTTTTT
CDR3 protein: CASREGPTNEKLFF

V gene: TRBV6-2/TRBV6-3
J gene: TRBJ2-7
D gene: TRBD2
clone size: NA
CDR3 DNA: TGTGCCAGCAGTTATGAACTAGCGGGAGGTTCTGAGCAGTACTTC
CDR3 protein: CASSYELAGGSEQYF

V gene: TRBV19
J gene: TRBJ2-3
D gene: NA
clone size: once
CDR3 DNA: TGTGCCAGTAGTTGGCCCCAGATGGGCACAGATACGCAGTATTTT
CDR3 protein: CASSWPQMGTDTQYF

V gene: TRBV5-4
J gene: TRBJ2-7
D gene: TRBD1
clone size: NA
CDR3 DNA: TGTGCCAGCAGCCCGGGACAGGGGCCCTACGAGCAGTACTTC
CDR3 protein: CASSPGQGPYEQYF

V gene: TRBV21-1
J gene: TRBJ2-1
D gene: NA
clone size: NA
CDR3 DNA: TGTGCCAGCAGCAAAGCGCGACAGAGAGTGCAGTTCTTC
CDR3 protein: CASSKARQRVQFF

V gene: TRBV7-2
J gene: TRBJ2-2
D gene: TRBD2
clone size: NA
CDR3 DNA: TGTGCCAGCAGCTTAGCCCCCGGGACTAGCGCCGGGGAGCTGTTTTTT
CDR3 protein: CASSLAPGTSAGELFF

V gene: TRBV4-1
J gene: TRBJ1-4
D gene: TRBD1
clone size: NA
CDR3 DNA: TGCGCCAGCAGCGGACAGGGGACCTCGTGGAAACTGTTTTTT
CDR3 protein: CASSGQGTSWKLFF

V gene: TRBV2
J gene: TRBJ1-2
D gene: NA
clone size: NA
CDR3 DNA: TGTGCCAGCAGTGCGATCGGTAGGGGCCCCGATGGCTACACCTTC
CDR3 protein: CASSAIGRGPDGYTF

V gene: TRBV28
J gene: TRBJ1-4
D gene: TRBD1
clone size: once
CDR3 DNA: TGTGCCAGCAGGTCACCCGGGACAGGGGGAGAAAAACTGTTTTTT
CDR3 protein: CASRSPGTGGEKLFF

V gene: TRBV5-1
J gene: TRBJ2-5
D gene: NA
clone size: NA
CDR3 DNA: TGCGCCAGCAACTTACATCCGGGTGGAGGGCGGCGGCAAGAGACCCAGTACTTC
CDR3 protein: CASNLHPGGGRRQETQYF

V gene: TRBV28
J gene: TRBJ2-7
D gene: NA
clone size: NA
CDR3 DNA: TGTGCCAGCAGTTATTACAGGTCTAGAAACTCCTACGAGCAGTACTTC
CDR3 protein: CASSYYRSRNSYEQYF

V gene: TRBV19
J gene: TRBJ1-3
D gene: NA
clone size: NA
CDR3 DNA: TGTGCCAGCAAAAACCGGGACTCTGAAATAATCTCGGGAGGAAACACCATATATTTT
CDR3 protein: CASKNRDSEIISGGNTIYF

V gene: TRBV5-1
J gene: TRBJ2-1
D gene: TRBD2
clone size: NA
CDR3 DNA: TGCGCCAGCAGCCTCCCTAGCGGGAGGGCTCGGAATGAGCAGTTCTTC
CDR3 protein: CASSLPSGRARNEQFF

V gene: TRBV7-2
J gene: TRBJ2-1
D gene: TRBD2
clone size: NA
CDR3 DNA: TGTGCCAGCAGCTTAAACAGCGGGGGGACTGAGCAGTTCTTC
CDR3 protein: CASSLNSGGTEQFF

V gene: TRBV27
J gene: TRBJ2-3
D gene: TRBD2
clone size: NA
CDR3 DNA: TGTGCTAGCAGTTTATTAGCCAGCGGGGGGGCAAGAGATACGCAGTATTTT
CDR3 protein: CASSLLASGGARDTQYF

V gene: TRBV7-8
J gene: TRBJ1-2
D gene: NA
clone size: NA
CDR3 DNA: TGTGCCAGCAGTCAACAGGGAAACTATGGCTACACCTTC
CDR3 protein: CASSQQGNYGYTF

V gene: TRBV6-5
J gene: TRBJ1-2
D gene: NA
clone size: NA
CDR3 DNA: TGTGCCAGCAGTTACTCGATCGACAGATACTATGGCTACACCTTC
CDR3 protein: CASSYSIDRYYGYTF

V gene: TRBV5-4
J gene: TRBJ2-1
D gene: TRBD2
clone size: NA
CDR3 DNA: TGTGCCAGCAGCCTGGGGAGACTAGCGGGGGAGAACTCCTACAATGAGCAGTTCTTC
CDR3 protein: CASSLGRLAGENSYNEQFF

V gene: TRBV5-4
J gene: TRBJ2-7
D gene: NA
clone size: NA
CDR3 DNA: TGTGCCAGCAGATCCGCGGGGCAGATCGGCGGCGAGCAGTACTTC
CDR3 protein: CASRSAGQIGGEQYF

V gene: TRBV24-1
J gene: TRBJ2-2
D gene: NA
clone size: NA
CDR3 DNA: TGTGCCACCAGTGATTTGTCCCTTAACACCGGGGAGCTGTTTTTT
CDR3 protein: CATSDLSLNTGELFF

V gene: TRBV19
J gene: TRBJ1-1
D gene: NA
clone size: once
CDR3 DNA: TGTGCCAGTAGTACCGGGATGAACACTGAAGCTTTCTTT
CDR3 protein: CASSTGMNTEAFF

V gene: TRBV2
J gene: TRBJ1-4
D gene: TRBD1
clone size: NA
CDR3 DNA: TGTGCCAGCAGCCGGGACAGGGGGCCGAATGAAAAACTGTTTTTT
CDR3 protein: CASSRDRGPNEKLFF

V gene: TRBV27
J gene: TRBJ2-4
D gene: TRBD2
clone size: NA
CDR3 DNA: TGTGCCAGACGGGGCGGGAGGACCAGGGGCTTC
CDR3 protein: CARRGGRTRGF

V gene: TRBV5-1
J gene: TRBJ1-1
D gene: TRBD1
clone size: NA
CDR3 DNA: TGCGCCAGCAGCCTTTTAGGACAGGGGAACACTGAAGCTTTCTTT
CDR3 protein: CASSLLGQGNTEAFF

V gene: TRBV6-6
J gene: TRBJ2-5
D gene: NA
clone size: NA
CDR3 DNA: TGTGCCAGCACGTACCAAGAGACCCAGTACTTC
CDR3 protein: CASTYQETQYF

V gene: TRBV7-2
J gene: TRBJ2-1
D gene: NA
clone size: NA
CDR3 DNA: TGTGCCAGCAGCTTCTCTGGGCGAGAGCAGTTCTTC
CDR3 protein: CASSFSGREQFF

V gene: TRBV18
J gene: TRBJ2-5
D gene: NA
clone size: NA
CDR3 DNA: TGTGCCAGCTCACCACGGTCAGTGTACCAAGAGACCCAGTACTTC
CDR3 protein: CASSPRSVYQETQYF

V gene: TRBV30
J gene: TRBJ2-3
D gene: TRBD1
clone size: NA
CDR3 DNA: TGTGCCTGGAGTGTATGGACAGGGGCGAGCGGGGGCACAGATACGCAGTATTTT
CDR3 protein: CAWSVWTGASGGTDTQYF

V gene: TRBV7-8
J gene: TRBJ2-7
D gene: TRBD2
clone size: NA
CDR3 DNA: TGTGCCAGCAGCTTACCGGGAGGGCCCCTTTTCTACGAGCAGTACTTC
CDR3 protein: CASSLPGGPLFYEQYF

V gene: TRBV18
J gene: TRBJ1-3
D gene: NA
clone size: few
CDR3 DNA: TGTGCCAGCTCACCGGAGAGGGACACCATATATTTT
CDR3 protein: CASSPERDTIYF

V gene: TRBV5-6
J gene: TRBJ2-7
D gene: NA
clone size: NA
CDR3 DNA: TGTGCCAGCACAACTTCCCTCCACCCTCTAGCTAGCGAGCAGTACTTC
CDR3 protein: CASTTSLHPLASEQYF

V gene: TRBV5-6
J gene: TRBJ1-1
D gene: TRBD1
clone size: NA
CDR3 DNA: TGTGCCAGCAGCTTGGGCCGAGGGGGCGCTGAAGCTTTCTTT
CDR3 protein: CASSLGRGGAEAFF

V gene: TRBV5-1
J gene: TRBJ1-1
D gene: NA
clone size: NA
CDR3 DNA: TGCGCCAGCAGTCGCTCCAACTATAACACTGAAGCTTTCTTT
CDR3 protein: CASSRSNYNTEAFF

V gene: TRBV12-3/TRBV12-4
J gene: TRBJ1-1
D gene: TRBD1
clone size: NA
CDR3 DNA: TGTGCCAGCAGTCTCCGACAGGGGGTTCAGGCTTTCTTT
CDR3 protein: CASSLRQGVQAFF

V gene: TRBV27
J gene: TRBJ2-2
D gene: NA
clone size: NA
CDR3 DNA: TGTGCCAGCAGAACCGGTCCCGACACCGGGGAGCTGTTTTTT
CDR3 protein: CASRTGPDTGELFF